This T cell receptor (beta chain) was documented in a study of PD-L1 blockade in urothelial cancer. Looking at the study overall: About 90% of the 29 patients were males with bladder-origin urothelial cancer. Sequenced tumors carried a median count of about 1,300 T cells.

Germline CDR1 reads SGHNT; CDR2 reads YENEEA. V was trimmed by 5 bases and J by 8 bases, leaving 19 bases between them. This CDR3 has 16 amino acids. Method: immunoSEQ multiplex PCR; TCRdb's copy keeps in-frame clones and lacks some. The table has about 36,000 clones, about a third seen once; the top ten hold around 10%. The chain carries TRBV11-3 and TRBJ1-6; D not certain. This specimen consisted of tumor tissue, obtained before atezolizumab (anti-PD-L1) treatment. This receptor was taken from a man in his sixties with urothelial cancer. CDR3 DNA: TGTGCCAGCAGCCTCCTCCGGGCCTACGAGGATTCACCCCTCCACTTT. Amino acids: CASSLLRAYEDSPLHF.